There are a few counts of the clone carrying this T cell receptor (beta chain). The data were produced by immunoSEQ multiplex PCR, yet TCRdb's version contains in-frame clones alone and is incomplete. The sample gives around 7,700 clones, around 66% of which show up once; around three fifths is in the top ten. This specimen belongs to a study of CD39 and CD103 CD8 tumor-infiltrating T cells. Germline V gene sequence: CDR1 MGHDK, CDR2 SYGVNS. The CDR3 sequence is 16 residues long. V lost 3 bases and J lost 0; bases outside the gene matches: 4. The chain employs TRBV25-1 and TRBJ2-7, with 11 positions matching TRBD1. Sequencing was done on a sample of CD8+ T cells sorted from blood. The subset denotes: total memory CD8 T cells (CD45RA-CCR7+/-) from blood or uninvolved lymph node. This TCR came from a human donor with head and neck squamous cell carcinoma. CDR3 DNA sequence: TGTGCCAGCAGTGACCTCGGGACAGGGGGCTCCTACGAGCAGTACTTC. Translating gives CASSDLGTGGSYEQYF.